This T cell receptor beta chain stems from a study of T cells in Graves' hyperthyroidism and ophthalmopathy. The study's findings and limits: Most clonotypes expanded in the thyroid (above 0.001) were also present in blood. Prediction of ophthalmopathy progression came a median around 6 months pre-onset.

TCR beta CDR3 region amplification was performed from RNA transcripts. The primer set for the first-round RT-PCR of the TCR CDR3 was HTBI. TCRdb called the multiplex PCR reads again in MiXCR, with one record for every CDR3 protein. The data show fewer than 350,000 distinct CDR3 sequences, around 19% seen once. In the case of this clonotype: What it binds is not known.

The receptor was isolated from a man aged 50-59 years with Graves' ophthalmopathy. Sequencing used blood.

The CDR3 DNA follows: TGTGCCAGCTCACCCACGGCTAGCGGTTTAAACACCGGGGAGCTGTTTTTT. Translation: CASSPTASGLNTGELFF. This chain uses TRBV18 with TRBJ2-2; TRBD2 agrees at 7 bases. The trim removed 3 bases at V and 2 bases at J, leaving 9 bases unmatched. This CDR3 is built from 17 residues. Germline CDR1 and CDR2: KGHSH and LQKENI.